One and the same sample provided the 31 T cell receptor beta chains below, sequenced in a study of vaccination and CD4 T cells after COVID-19. One entry per CDR3 protein, called by TCRdb with MiXCR from the PCR reads. The sample lists 25,000 to 30,000 distinct CDR3 sequences; approximately 51% were seen once. Time point described: late sampling 161 to 241 days after vaccination in a few convalescent patients. The source was CD4+ T cells from blood, collected about 7 months after SARS-CoV-2 vaccination. The receptors shown here come from a human donor who had recovered from COVID-19.

This chain uses TRBV7-9 with TRBJ2-5; D is ambiguous. This CDR3 has 12 residues. The germline gives CDR1 SEHNR, CDR2 FQNEAQ (reference sequence). Between the trimmed V and J ends, which lost 4 bases and 5 bases, there was a span of 8 bases. This chain's CDR3 is CASSWARETQYF. The CDR3 DNA sequence: TGTGCCAGCAGCTGGGCTAGGGAGACCCAGTACTTC. Based on the CDR3 plus reference TRBV7-9 and TRBJ2-5, the full variable domain is DTGVSQNPRHKITKRGQNVTFRCDPISEHNRLYWYRQTLGQGPEFLTYFQNEAQLEKSRLLSDRFSAERPKGSFSTLEIQRTEQGDSAMYLCASSWARETQYFGPGTRLLVL.

The chain couples TRBV28 to TRBJ1-6, with a tentative D call TRBD1 (5 bases). Trimming shortened V by 4 bases and J by 7 bases, and 11 bases separated the two germline ends. The CDR3 extends over 14 amino acids. Looked up from germline, CDR1 is MDHEN and CDR2 is SYDVKM. The CDR3 DNA follows: TGTGCCAGCAGTTACCCGAGACAGAATTCACCCCTCCACTTT. The encoded protein is CASSYPRQNSPLHF.

The chain couples TRBV6-1 to TRBJ1-1, with 11 bases identical to TRBD1. The germline V gene encodes CDR1 MNHNS and CDR2 SASEGT. The CDR3 loop spans 15 amino acids. The V gene end was trimmed by 6 bases and the J gene end by 7 bases; junction bases not matched to a gene: 10. The DNA of the CDR3 is TGTGCCAGCAGGGGTACGGACAGGGGGCACGTTGAAGCTTTCTTT. It yields the protein CASRGTDRGHVEAFF.

This clonotype has a single count. V usage is TRBV7-2 and J usage is TRBJ2-5; D remains unclear. The CDR3 sequence is 15 residues long. Germline CDR1 reads SGHTA; CDR2 reads FQGNSA. Trimming removed 5 bases at V and 2 bases at J, with 15 bases between. In nucleotides, the CDR3 is TGTGCCAGCAGCCTGGTGGGGTCAGAACAAGAGACCCAGTACTTC. It encodes CASSLVGSEQETQYF.

A note on this clonotype: Germline is not matched at one junction end, which may reflect a read error. This chain joins TRBV5-4 and TRBJ2-3; 10 nucleotides line up with TRBD1. In germline, CDR1 is SGHNT, CDR2 YYREEE (reference sequence). CDR3 length: 16 amino acids. The CDR3 DNA sequence: TGTGCCAGCAGCTCCTCCGGGACAGGGGTGGCAGATACGCCGTATTTT. Its translation: CASSSSGTGVADTPYF.

The DNA of the CDR3 is TGCAGTGCTAGAGATGGAGGCATTCAAGAGACCCAGTACTTC. This sequence encodes CSARDGGIQETQYF. The chain links TRBV20-1 to TRBJ2-5; D is possibly TRBD2 (5 bases). This CDR3 is 14 amino acids long. The V gene's germline CDR1 is DFQATT and CDR2 SNEGSKA (reference sequence). Trimming pared 0 bases from V and 2 bases from J, leaving 10 bases between.

CDR3 sequence (DNA): TGCGCCAGCAGCCAGGCGGAAAATGTCTCCTACAATGAGCAGTTCTTC. Translating it yields CASSQAENVSYNEQFF. The rearrangement links TRBV4-1 to TRBJ2-1; D is uncertain. The CDR3 consists of 16 residues. The V gene's germline CDR1 is MGHRA and CDR2 YSYEKL. V dropped 3 bases and J dropped 0 bases, with 12 bases sitting between them.

The genes are TRBV5-1 and TRBJ2-5; tentative D call: TRBD2 (5 bases). Germline V CDR1 and CDR2: SGHRS, YFSETQ. The CDR3 is 14 amino acids. Between the trimmed V and J ends, which lost 2 bases and 4 bases, there was a span of 12 bases. The CDR3 region is CASSFLGSRETQYF. The CDR3 bases are TGCGCCAGCAGCTTTTTAGGGAGCCGAGAGACCCAGTACTTC. Variable domain in full (rest from reference TRBV5-1 and TRBJ2-5): KAGVTQTPRYLIKTRGQQVTLSCSPISGHRSVSWYQQTPGQGLQFLFEYFSETQRNKGNFPGRFSGRQFSNSRSEMNVSTLELGDSALYLCASSFLGSRETQYFGPGTRLLVL.

The V call is TRBV27, the J call TRBJ2-5, with D possibly matching TRBD1 (5 bases). Germline CDR1 MNHEY, CDR2 SMNVEV (reference sequence). Trimming left V 0 bases short and J 2 bases short, with 16 bases between. CDR3 size: 17 residues. In DNA, the CDR3 is TGTGCCAGCAGTTTATCAGTTTCAAGGGGCCGACAAGAGACCCAGTACTTC. Encoded protein: CASSLSVSRGRQETQYF.

This clonotype was found a few times. This sequence joins TRBV6-1 and TRBJ2-5; 9 bases line up with TRBD2. V shed 5 bases, J shed 4 bases, and the junction held 14 bases outside the gene matches. Germline lookup yields CDR1 MNHNS and CDR2 SASEGT. The CDR3 runs 17 residues. CDR3 nucleotides: TGTGCCAGCAGTCCGAACCCCCCCGGGACTAGCCCAGAGACCCAGTACTTC. Translation gives CASSPNPPGTSPETQYF.

The chain joins TRBV7-3 to TRBJ2-2, with 13 nucleotides matching TRBD2. The CDR3 has 17 residues. CDR1 is SGHTA, CDR2 FQGTGA, per germline. The junction had 11 bases not matched to a gene; V was cut back by 5 bases and J by 8 bases. The CDR3 DNA follows: TGTGCCAGCAGCCCAACCCTACTAGCGGGAGGGCCTGGGGAGCTGTTTTTT. It is translated as CASSPTLLAGGPGELFF.

V usage is TRBV5-1 and J usage is TRBJ2-7; 9 positions match TRBD2. The length of the CDR3 is 15 residues. The junction had 6 bases not matched to a gene; V was cut back by 1 base and J by 4 bases. Germline V gene data show CDR1 as SGHRS and CDR2 as YFSETQ. CDR3 loop: CASSLNSGSAYEQYF. In nucleotides, the CDR3 is TGCGCCAGCAGCTTGAATAGCGGGAGTGCGTACGAGCAGTACTTC.

The chain carries TRBV5-4 and TRBJ1-1; 7 bases align to TRBD1. With 4 bases clipped from V and 5 bases from J, the junction kept 8 bases outside the gene matches. The CDR3 sequence is 14 residues long. Germline CDR1 is SGHNT and CDR2 is YYREEE (reference sequence). The CDR3 nucleotides read TGTGCCAGCAGCACACTGGACAGGCCTACTGAAGCTTTCTTT. This translates into CASSTLDRPTEAFF.

CDR3 bases: TGTGCCACCAGTGCCGACAGCCACACTGAAGCTTTCTTT. It yields the protein CATSADSHTEAFF. This rearrangement joins TRBV24-1 to TRBJ1-1; TRBD1 is a possible D gene (5 bases). Germline CDR1 and CDR2: KGHDR and SFDVKD. Trimming took 5 bases from V and 3 from J, leaving 9 bases between them. This CDR3 has 13 residues.

V gene TRBV7-3 combines with J gene TRBJ2-5; D uncertain. Germline loops: CDR1 SGHTA, CDR2 FQGTGA. The CDR3 length is 12 residues. V lost 5 bases, J lost 5 bases, and 9 bases lay in between. CDR3 protein: CASSPPGETQYF. Written as DNA, the CDR3 is TGTGCCAGCAGCCCCCCCGGGGAGACCCAGTACTTC. Using reference TRBV7-3 and TRBJ2-5 for the parts outside the CDR3, the full variable domain is GAGVSQTPSNKVTEKGKYVELRCDPISGHTALYWYRQSLGQGPEFLIYFQGTGAADDSGLPNDRFFAVRPEGSVSTLKIQRTERGDSAVYLCASSPPGETQYFGPGTRLLVL.

This chain links TRBV20-1 with TRBJ2-2, with 9 bases identical to TRBD1. There are 15 residues in the CDR3. CDR1 is DFQATT and CDR2 is SNEGSKA in the germline V gene (reference sequence). With V trimmed by 6 bases and J by 5 bases, 10 bases remained unmatched. The CDR3 region is CSATDRGFGTGELFF. DNA for the CDR3: TGCAGTGCCACGGACAGGGGTTTTGGGACCGGGGAGCTGTTTTTT.

The V gene is TRBV29-1, the J gene TRBJ2-7; D is unclear. The germline V gene encodes CDR1 SQVTM and CDR2 ANQGSEA. CDR3 length: 12 residues. V gave up 4 bases and J gave up 3 bases, with 10 bases separating them. The CDR3 DNA follows: TGCAGCGTTGGTCTCACGTACTACGAGCAGTACTTC. It yields the protein CSVGLTYYEQYF.

This clonotype was observed a few times. This chain links TRBV7-2 with TRBJ1-1; no reliable D call. Germline V gene sequence: CDR1 SGHTA, CDR2 FQGNSA. This CDR3 comprises 14 residues. Trimming stripped 1 base from V and 6 bases from J, with 12 bases between. The CDR3: CASSLVWATPEAFF. The CDR3 coding sequence is TGTGCCAGCAGCTTAGTTTGGGCGACTCCTGAAGCTTTCTTT.

The chain couples TRBV28 to TRBJ2-3; no reliable D call. This CDR3 comprises 13 residues. Trimming left V 4 bases short and J 4 bases short, with 9 bases between. Per the germline V gene, CDR1 is MDHEN and CDR2 is SYDVKM. This chain's CDR3 is CASSSQGPDTQYF. CDR3 sequence (DNA): TGTGCCAGCAGTTCGCAAGGCCCAGATACGCAGTATTTT.

The chain carries TRBV28 and TRBJ1-1; D gene uncertain. The germline V and J ends were trimmed by 6 bases and 2 bases, with 10 bases remaining between them. There are 13 residues in the CDR3. The V gene's germline CDR1 is MDHEN and CDR2 SYDVKM. CDR3 sequence: CASRGPLNTEAFF. CDR3 DNA sequence: TGTGCCAGCAGAGGGCCGCTAAACACTGAAGCTTTCTTT.

This chain joins TRBV28 and TRBJ2-7; D is unclear. The CDR3 sequence is 12 residues long. Germline CDR1 reads MDHEN; CDR2 reads SYDVKM. Trimming pared 2 bases from V and 2 bases from J, leaving 4 bases between. The chain's CDR3 is CASSLQAYEQYF. The CDR3, as DNA: TGTGCCAGCAGTTTACAGGCCTACGAGCAGTACTTC.

The rearrangement joins TRBV2 to TRBJ2-1; 9 bases align to TRBD1. This CDR3 comprises 15 residues. The ends lost 10 bases at V and 6 bases at J; junction bases unmatched: 13. Per the germline V gene, CDR1 is SNHLY and CDR2 is FYNNEI. The CDR3 sequence: CAINRWDRAGNEQFF. The CDR3 coding sequence is TGTGCCATCAACCGTTGGGACAGGGCAGGCAATGAGCAGTTCTTC.

The rearrangement joins TRBV28 to TRBJ2-1, with D uncertain. CDR1 and CDR2 from the germline V gene are MDHEN and SYDVKM. This CDR3 is 12 amino acids long. The germline V and J ends were trimmed by 7 bases and 5 bases, with 9 bases remaining between them. CDR3 sequence reads: CASIATNNEQFF. The CDR3, as DNA: TGTGCCAGCATCGCTACGAACAATGAGCAGTTCTTC.

The V call is TRBV15, the J call TRBJ2-1; no clear D. The CDR3 contains 14 residues. Germline V gene data show CDR1 as LNHNV and CDR2 as YYDKDF (reference sequence). Trimming shortened V by 3 bases and J by 12 bases, and 18 bases separated the two germline ends. CDR3 in amino acids: CATSSFTDHYGQFF. In nucleotides, the CDR3 is TGTGCCACCAGCAGCTTTACGGACCATTACGGGCAGTTCTTC.

The rearrangement joins TRBV7-2 to TRBJ2-7; TRBD1 aligns across 7 bases. Losses at the gene ends were 6 bases for V and 4 bases for J; bases not matched to a gene: 9. This CDR3 has 14 residues. Germline V gives CDR1 SGHTA, CDR2 FQGNSA. The CDR3 region is CASRLPGQTYEQYF. The CDR3 DNA is TGTGCCAGCAGGCTGCCGGGACAGACTTACGAGCAGTACTTC. The whole variable domain, filled in from reference TRBV7-2 and TRBJ2-7, reads GAGVSQSPSNKVTEKGKDVELRCDPISGHTALYWYRQSLGQGLEFLIYFQGNSAPDKSGLPSDRFSAERTGGSVSTLTIQRTQQEDSAVYLCASRLPGQTYEQYFGPGTRLTVT.

The rearrangement joins TRBV27 to TRBJ2-3; TRBD2 matches at 14 bases. The CDR3 consists of 18 residues. V dropped 5 bases and J dropped 4; count of bases not matched to a gene: 11. In germline, CDR1 is MNHEY, CDR2 SMNVEV (reference sequence). In DNA, the CDR3 is TGTGCCAGCAGTCCTACCGGGACTAGCGGGAGAGGCGCAGATACGCAGTATTTT. Translated: CASSPTGTSGRGADTQYF.

This chain uses TRBV29-1 with TRBJ1-5; a possible D gene is TRBD1 (5 bases). The length of the CDR3 is 13 residues. CDR1 is SQVTM and CDR2 is ANQGSEA in the germline V gene. Trimming left V 7 bases short and J 7 bases short, with 17 bases between. CDR3 sequence: CSAAPGYGQPQHF. CDR3 coding DNA: TGCAGCGCGGCGCCAGGGTATGGACAGCCCCAGCATTTT.

Only a few counts were recorded for this clonotype. The V gene is TRBV15, the J gene TRBJ2-3; 12 bases agree with TRBD2. The CDR3 spans 18 residues. Germline V gives CDR1 LNHNV, CDR2 YYDKDF (reference sequence). V was clipped by 0 bases and J by 0 bases; unmatched bases: 4. CDR3 coding DNA: TGTGCCACCAGCAGAGAACGGACTAGCGGGATTAGCACAGATACGCAGTATTTT. The encoded protein is CATSRERTSGISTDTQYF.

The CDR3 is CSARNRDAGELFF. DNA for the CDR3: TGCAGTGCTAGAAACCGGGACGCCGGGGAGCTGTTTTTT. The J gene is TRBJ2-2, the V gene TRBV20-1; D may correspond to TRBD1 or TRBD2 (5 bases each). The CDR3 is made up of 13 amino acids. V shed 2 bases and J shed 6 bases, with 10 bases lying between them. Germline V gives CDR1 DFQATT, CDR2 SNEGSKA (reference sequence).

The V call is TRBV7-9, the J call TRBJ1-1; no definite D call. Per the germline V gene, CDR1 is SEHNR and CDR2 is FQNEAQ (reference sequence). The CDR3 length is 14 residues. V was pared by 6 bases and J by 4 bases, with 15 bases between. The CDR3 nucleotides read TGTGCCAGCAGGCTACTGGGGTTTGGCACTGAAGCTTTCTTT. This codes for CASRLLGFGTEAFF.

V gene TRBV7-2 combines with J gene TRBJ2-2; tentative D call: TRBD1 (6 bases). The CDR3 has 13 residues. Trimming cost V 6 bases and J 6 bases, with 11 bases left between them. Per germline, CDR1 SGHTA and CDR2 FQGNSA. The CDR3 protein is CASSFRGSGELFF. CDR3 coding DNA: TGTGCCAGCAGTTTCAGGGGATCCGGGGAGCTGTTTTTT.